The rows below give T cell receptor beta chains drawn from one sample of a study of T cells in Graves' hyperthyroidism and ophthalmopathy. One entry per CDR3 protein results from TCRdb running MiXCR on the multiplex PCR reads. The sample has some 600,000 distinct CDR3 sequences, 11% to 15% seen once. The sample consisted of blood. The receptors stem from a woman aged 30 to 39 with Graves' hyperthyroidism that later progressed to Graves' ophthalmopathy. CDR3s include the opening cysteine and the closing phenylalanine or tryptophan. A D gene is named only where the DNA matches it firmly. Only part of the rows carry a size: once, few, many, or a class if the clone is expanded.

>NA|TRBV27|many|TRBJ1-6
CASSPLSSYNSPLHF
TGTGCCAGCAGCCCTCTTAGCTCCTATAATTCACCCCTCCACTTT
>TRBD1|TRBV24-1|many|TRBJ2-1
CATSLQGAGYEQFF
TGTGCCACCAGCCTACAGGGGGCAGGGTATGAGCAGTTCTTC
>NA|TRBV15|once|TRBJ2-5
CATSRGGTRFKETQYF
TGTGCCACCAGCAGAGGGGGGACCCGGTTTAAAGAGACCCAGTACTTC
>TRBD2|TRBV20-1|many|TRBJ2-1
CSARDVTSGSYEQFF
TGCAGTGCTAGAGATGTGACTAGCGGGAGTTATGAGCAGTTCTTC
>TRBD2|TRBV2|NA|TRBJ2-1
CASSERREGHNEQFF
TGTGCCAGCAGTGAGAGGCGGGAGGGTCACAATGAGCAGTTCTTC
>TRBD1|TRBV20-1|NA|TRBJ1-6
CSAPQGAAYNSPLHF
TGCAGTGCTCCACAGGGGGCTGCCTATAATTCACCCCTCCACTTT
>NA|TRBV20-1|many|TRBJ2-2
CSAGGQHTGELFF
TGCAGTGCGGGGGGACAGCACACCGGGGAGCTGTTTTTT
>NA|TRBV9|many|TRBJ2-3
CASSVVSADTQYF
TGTGCCAGCAGCGTAGTCAGCGCAGATACGCAGTATTTT
>NA|TRBV5-1|NA|TRBJ2-1
CASSKGPGDPFF
TGCGCCAGCAGCAAGGGACCCGGAGATCCGTTCTTC
>TRBD1|TRBV30|many|TRBJ1-2
CAYRGTGYTF
TGTGCCTACAGGGGAACTGGCTACACCTTC
>NA|TRBV10-3|many|TRBJ2-6
CAISPSSGANVLTF
TGTGCCATCTCTCCGTCCTCTGGGGCCAACGTCCTGACTTTC
>NA|TRBV19|many|TRBJ1-5
CATGYSANQPQHF
TGTGCCACGGGGTACAGTGCCAATCAGCCCCAGCATTTT
>TRBD1|TRBV28|few|TRBJ2-7
CASSFSTGGYGEQYF
TGTGCCAGCAGTTTCTCGACAGGGGGCTACGGCGAGCAGTACTTC
>NA|TRBV7-2|NA|TRBJ2-3
CASSLDYITDTQYF
TGTGCCAGCAGCTTGGACTACATCACAGATACGCAGTATTTT
>NA|TRBV11-2|many|TRBJ2-3
CASSLERLGTDTQYF
TGTGCCAGCAGCTTAGAGCGTCTCGGCACAGATACGCAGTATTTT
>TRBD2|TRBV4-1|few|TRBJ2-3
CASRLAATDTQYF
TGCGCCAGCCGACTAGCGGCCACAGATACGCAGTATTTT
>NA|TRBV27|NA|TRBJ2-4
CASRPLTGPYLAKNIQYF
TGTGCCAGCAGACCCCTTACAGGTCCTTATCTAGCCAAAAACATTCAGTACTTC
>TRBD1|TRBV28|many|TRBJ1-1
CASKKRDRLSTEAFF
TGTGCCAGCAAGAAGAGGGACAGACTTTCCACTGAAGCTTTCTTT
>NA|TRBV3-1|few|TRBJ2-6
CASSPGGTISGANVLTF
TGTGCCAGCAGCCCTGGCGGGACGATCTCTGGGGCCAACGTCCTGACTTTC
>NA|TRBV28|many|TRBJ1-2
CASSPPGLEGGYTF
TGTGCCAGCAGTCCTCCGGGACTAGAGGGGGGCTACACCTTC
>NA|TRBV29-1|many|TRBJ1-5
CSVAGTQGGQPQHF
TGCAGCGTTGCTGGGACTCAAGGCGGGCAGCCCCAGCATTTT
>NA|TRBV4-1|NA|TRBJ1-4
CASSLTDQGEKLFF
TGCGCCAGCAGCCTCACGGACCAGGGTGAAAAACTGTTTTTT
>NA|TRBV18|NA|TRBJ2-7
CASSPVNYEQYF
TGTGCCAGCTCACCAGTTAACTACGAGCAGTACTTC
>NA|TRBV6-8|NA|TRBJ2-2
CASELTLIAGELFF
TGTGCCAGCGAGTTAACGCTGATAGCCGGGGAGCTGTTTTTT
>TRBD2|TRBV29-1|many|TRBJ2-1
CSVEASGIEQFF
TGCAGCGTTGAAGCTAGCGGGATTGAGCAGTTCTTC
>TRBD2|TRBV30|many|TRBJ2-1
CAWKPGGRTANEQFF
TGTGCCTGGAAACCGGGCGGGAGGACTGCCAATGAGCAGTTCTTC
>TRBD2|TRBV29-1|many|TRBJ2-7
CSVIAGGDEQYF
TGCAGCGTTATAGCGGGAGGAGACGAGCAGTACTTC
>NA|TRBV28|few|TRBJ2-7
CASQPGTLPYEQYF
TGTGCCAGTCAGCCCGGGACTCTCCCCTACGAGCAGTACTTC